The rows below give T cell receptor beta chains drawn from one sample of a study of CD8 T cells in ankylosing spondylitis. MiXCR, applied by TCRdb to the 5' RACE reads, yields one record per CDR3 protein. The table records approximately 350,000 distinct CDR3 sequences, 14% to 15% of them present only once. The sample consisted of blood, either unsorted or a sorted T cell fraction (not recorded which). The receptors were gathered from a male donor with ankylosing spondylitis or in good health (not recorded which). CDR3s include the opening cysteine and the closing phenylalanine or tryptophan. Each record gives: V gene, D gene, J gene, clone size, CDR3 protein, CDR3 DNA. A D gene is named only where the DNA matches it firmly. Expanded clones are given a class, and other clones once, few, many or no size at all.

V gene: TRBV12-3/TRBV12-4
D gene: NA
J gene: TRBJ1-3
clone size: few
CDR3 protein: CASSLDRHSGNTIYF
CDR3 DNA: TGTGCCAGCAGTTTAGACAGGCACTCTGGAAACACCATATATTTT

V gene: TRBV2
D gene: NA
J gene: TRBJ2-7
clone size: few
CDR3 protein: CASRSGLSTYEQYF
CDR3 DNA: TGTGCCAGCAGATCGGGACTCTCAACCTACGAGCAGTACTTC

V gene: TRBV12-3/TRBV12-4
D gene: TRBD1
J gene: TRBJ1-2
clone size: many
CDR3 protein: CASSFRDREDGYTF
CDR3 DNA: TGTGCCAGCAGTTTCCGGGACAGGGAAGACGGCTACACCTTC

V gene: TRBV11-3
D gene: NA
J gene: TRBJ2-5
clone size: NA
CDR3 protein: CASSHNQETQYF
CDR3 DNA: TGTGCCAGCAGTCACAACCAAGAGACCCAGTACTTC

V gene: TRBV6-2/TRBV6-3
D gene: NA
J gene: TRBJ2-1
clone size: few
CDR3 protein: CASGRDHNEQFF
CDR3 DNA: TGTGCCAGCGGGCGGGATCACAATGAGCAGTTCTTC

V gene: TRBV27
D gene: TRBD1
J gene: TRBJ1-1
clone size: few
CDR3 protein: CASRQQGRAFF
CDR3 DNA: TGTGCCAGCAGACAACAGGGGCGGGCTTTCTTT

V gene: TRBV5-6
D gene: TRBD1
J gene: TRBJ2-4
clone size: few
CDR3 protein: CASSSTTGPGTKNIQYF
CDR3 DNA: TGTGCCAGCAGCTCTACGACAGGGCCTGGGACCAAAAACATTCAGTACTTC

V gene: TRBV5-5
D gene: TRBD2
J gene: TRBJ2-1
clone size: NA
CDR3 protein: CASVLERGVYNEQFF
CDR3 DNA: TGTGCCAGCGTACTAGAGCGGGGGGTTTACAATGAGCAGTTCTTC

V gene: TRBV14
D gene: NA
J gene: TRBJ1-1
clone size: NA
CDR3 protein: CASSQEVGGAFF
CDR3 DNA: TGTGCCAGCAGCCAAGAGGTTGGGGGGGCTTTCTTT

V gene: TRBV5-6
D gene: TRBD1
J gene: TRBJ1-4
clone size: few
CDR3 protein: CASSSIQGAANEKLFF
CDR3 DNA: TGTGCCAGCAGCTCGATACAGGGGGCTGCTAATGAAAAACTGTTTTTT

V gene: TRBV5-1
D gene: TRBD2
J gene: TRBJ2-7
clone size: few
CDR3 protein: CASRPLLGGEQYF
CDR3 DNA: TGCGCCAGCAGACCTTTATTGGGGGGGGAGCAGTACTTC

V gene: TRBV5-1
D gene: NA
J gene: TRBJ2-1
clone size: NA
CDR3 protein: CASSLGKTGADNEQFF
CDR3 DNA: TGCGCCAGCAGCTTGGGTAAGACCGGGGCAGACAATGAGCAGTTCTTC

V gene: TRBV11-2
D gene: TRBD2
J gene: TRBJ2-3
clone size: many
CDR3 protein: CASSPTSPLAGLTDTQYF
CDR3 DNA: TGTGCCAGCAGCCCCACTTCCCCACTAGCGGGCCTCACAGATACGCAGTATTTT

V gene: TRBV4-1
D gene: TRBD2
J gene: TRBJ2-1
clone size: few
CDR3 protein: CASSQAEVGRPVYNEQFF
CDR3 DNA: TGCGCCAGCAGCCAAGCGGAGGTCGGGAGGCCGGTTTACAATGAGCAGTTCTTC

V gene: TRBV5-6
D gene: NA
J gene: TRBJ1-6
clone size: few
CDR3 protein: CASSLWGNSPLHF
CDR3 DNA: TGTGCCAGCAGCTTGTGGGGGAATTCACCCCTCCACTTT

V gene: TRBV10-2
D gene: TRBD1
J gene: TRBJ1-1
clone size: NA
CDR3 protein: CASRDRGGGTEAFF
CDR3 DNA: TGCGCCAGCAGGGACAGGGGAGGGGGCACTGAAGCTTTCTTT

V gene: TRBV4-1
D gene: NA
J gene: TRBJ2-1
clone size: NA
CDR3 protein: CASSQGFRVTYNEQFF
CDR3 DNA: TGCGCCAGCAGCCAAGGGTTCAGGGTCACCTACAATGAGCAGTTCTTC

V gene: TRBV7-8
D gene: NA
J gene: TRBJ2-1
clone size: few
CDR3 protein: CASSSLGSGEQFF
CDR3 DNA: TGTGCCAGCAGCTCCCTGGGGTCTGGAGAGCAGTTCTTC

V gene: TRBV20-1
D gene: TRBD2
J gene: TRBJ2-3
clone size: NA
CDR3 protein: CCASPGTSGRLDTQYF
CDR3 DNA: TGCTGTGCTAGCCCGGGGACTAGCGGGAGGTTGGATACGCAGTATTTT

V gene: TRBV10-3
D gene: NA
J gene: TRBJ2-1
clone size: few
CDR3 protein: CAISVSYTGMGDEQFF
CDR3 DNA: TGTGCCATCAGTGTTTCTTATACAGGGATGGGGGATGAGCAGTTCTTC

V gene: TRBV6-2/TRBV6-3
D gene: NA
J gene: TRBJ2-7
clone size: NA
CDR3 protein: CASLGPRVGSYEQYF
CDR3 DNA: TGTGCCAGCCTCGGGCCGAGGGTGGGGTCCTACGAGCAGTACTTC

V gene: TRBV11-2
D gene: NA
J gene: TRBJ2-1
clone size: many
CDR3 protein: CASSLIRGYYNEQFF
CDR3 DNA: TGTGCCAGCAGCTTAATTCGCGGCTACTACAATGAGCAGTTCTTC

V gene: TRBV5-4
D gene: NA
J gene: TRBJ2-5
clone size: few
CDR3 protein: CASSLSGKQETQYF
CDR3 DNA: TGTGCCAGCAGCTTGAGCGGCAAACAAGAGACCCAGTACTTC

V gene: TRBV9
D gene: TRBD2
J gene: TRBJ2-3
clone size: few
CDR3 protein: CASSARLAVDTQYF
CDR3 DNA: TGTGCCAGCAGCGCTAGACTAGCCGTAGATACGCAGTATTTT

V gene: TRBV5-1
D gene: NA
J gene: TRBJ1-1
clone size: NA
CDR3 protein: CASSLFRETEAFF
CDR3 DNA: TGCGCCAGCAGCTTGTTTAGGGAAACTGAAGCTTTCTTT

V gene: TRBV5-1
D gene: NA
J gene: TRBJ2-1
clone size: NA
CDR3 protein: CASSLFREYNEQFF
CDR3 DNA: TGCGCCAGCAGCCTGTTTCGGGAGTACAATGAGCAGTTCTTC

V gene: TRBV20-1
D gene: TRBD1
J gene: TRBJ1-1
clone size: few
CDR3 protein: CSAADGQGPNTEAFF
CDR3 DNA: TGCAGTGCGGCGGACGGACAGGGACCGAACACTGAAGCTTTCTTT

V gene: TRBV10-3
D gene: NA
J gene: TRBJ1-2
clone size: NA
CDR3 protein: CAISEDRSLYGYTF
CDR3 DNA: TGTGCCATCAGTGAGGACAGGTCCCTCTATGGCTACACCTTC

V gene: TRBV12-3/TRBV12-4
D gene: TRBD2
J gene: TRBJ2-1
clone size: many
CDR3 protein: CASSFNGGAHTEQFF
CDR3 DNA: TGTGCCAGCAGTTTTAACGGGGGGGCGCATACTGAGCAGTTCTTC

V gene: TRBV10-2
D gene: NA
J gene: TRBJ2-6
clone size: NA
CDR3 protein: CASSESSGANVLTF
CDR3 DNA: TGCGCCAGCAGTGAGAGCTCTGGGGCCAACGTCCTGACTTTC

V gene: TRBV3-1
D gene: NA
J gene: TRBJ1-2
clone size: few
CDR3 protein: CASSQRLNYGYTF
CDR3 DNA: TGTGCCAGCAGCCAACGGCTTAACTATGGCTACACCTTC

V gene: TRBV27
D gene: TRBD1
J gene: TRBJ1-2
clone size: NA
CDR3 protein: CASSLSRGLGGYTF
CDR3 DNA: TGTGCCAGCAGTTTATCGAGGGGGCTGGGTGGCTACACCTTC

V gene: TRBV6-1
D gene: TRBD1
J gene: TRBJ1-5
clone size: few
CDR3 protein: CASRRDRGGNQPQHF
CDR3 DNA: TGTGCCAGCAGAAGGGACAGGGGGGGCAATCAGCCCCAGCATTTT

V gene: TRBV27
D gene: TRBD2
J gene: TRBJ2-7
clone size: few
CDR3 protein: CASRPSGDRPYEQYF
CDR3 DNA: TGTGCCAGCAGACCGAGCGGGGACCGTCCCTACGAGCAGTACTTC

V gene: TRBV12-3/TRBV12-4
D gene: NA
J gene: TRBJ2-7
clone size: once
CDR3 protein: CASSSGFVDEQYF
CDR3 DNA: TGTGCCAGCAGCTCAGGGTTCGTGGACGAGCAGTACTTC

V gene: TRBV12-5
D gene: TRBD2
J gene: TRBJ2-7
clone size: NA
CDR3 protein: CASGPLGLAGIYEQYF
CDR3 DNA: TGTGCTAGTGGTCCCTTGGGACTAGCGGGAATCTACGAGCAGTACTTC

V gene: TRBV11-2
D gene: TRBD2
J gene: TRBJ2-2
clone size: NA
CDR3 protein: CASSLGLAATNTGELFF
CDR3 DNA: TGTGCCAGCAGCTTAGGTCTAGCGGCGACGAACACCGGGGAGCTGTTTTTT

V gene: TRBV4-2
D gene: TRBD2
J gene: TRBJ2-7
clone size: few
CDR3 protein: CASSQGISGLAGGPTYEQYF
CDR3 DNA: TGTGCCAGCAGCCAAGGCATCTCGGGACTAGCGGGGGGTCCAACCTACGAGCAGTACTTC

V gene: TRBV5-8
D gene: NA
J gene: TRBJ2-1
clone size: NA
CDR3 protein: CASTIRANNEQFF
CDR3 DNA: TGTGCCAGCACCATACGTGCTAACAATGAGCAGTTCTTC

V gene: TRBV5-1
D gene: NA
J gene: TRBJ2-3
clone size: NA
CDR3 protein: CASSSIGAGDTQYF
CDR3 DNA: TGCGCCAGCAGCTCAATCGGAGCGGGAGATACGCAGTATTTT

V gene: TRBV30
D gene: NA
J gene: TRBJ2-5
clone size: NA
CDR3 protein: CAWSYHGETQYF
CDR3 DNA: TGTGCCTGGAGTTATCACGGGGAGACCCAGTACTTC

V gene: TRBV10-3
D gene: NA
J gene: TRBJ1-1
clone size: many
CDR3 protein: CAISESGPPNTEAFF
CDR3 DNA: TGTGCCATCAGTGAGTCAGGGCCCCCTAACACTGAAGCTTTCTTT

V gene: TRBV20-1
D gene: NA
J gene: TRBJ1-1
clone size: NA
CDR3 protein: CSASDNTEAFF
CDR3 DNA: TGCAGTGCTAGCGACAACACTGAAGCTTTCTTT

V gene: TRBV5-1
D gene: NA
J gene: TRBJ2-1
clone size: NA
CDR3 protein: CASSGVHSYNEQFF
CDR3 DNA: TGCGCCAGCTCGGGGGTCCACTCCTACAATGAGCAGTTCTTC

V gene: TRBV18
D gene: NA
J gene: TRBJ1-6
clone size: many
CDR3 protein: CASSGDTGSPLHF
CDR3 DNA: TGTGCCAGCTCAGGGGACACTGGTTCACCCCTCCACTTT

V gene: TRBV12-3/TRBV12-4
D gene: TRBD1
J gene: TRBJ1-2
clone size: NA
CDR3 protein: CASSLAQGAYGYTF
CDR3 DNA: TGTGCCAGCAGTTTAGCTCAGGGGGCGTATGGCTACACCTTC

V gene: TRBV12-3/TRBV12-4
D gene: TRBD1
J gene: TRBJ2-1
clone size: many
CDR3 protein: CASSPRGGTGGIHNEQFF
CDR3 DNA: TGTGCCAGCAGTCCCAGGGGGGGGACAGGGGGAATACACAATGAGCAGTTCTTC

V gene: TRBV11-2
D gene: TRBD2
J gene: TRBJ2-1
clone size: NA
CDR3 protein: CASSISGGAWNEQFF
CDR3 DNA: TGTGCCAGCAGCATAAGCGGGGGGGCCTGGAATGAGCAGTTCTTC